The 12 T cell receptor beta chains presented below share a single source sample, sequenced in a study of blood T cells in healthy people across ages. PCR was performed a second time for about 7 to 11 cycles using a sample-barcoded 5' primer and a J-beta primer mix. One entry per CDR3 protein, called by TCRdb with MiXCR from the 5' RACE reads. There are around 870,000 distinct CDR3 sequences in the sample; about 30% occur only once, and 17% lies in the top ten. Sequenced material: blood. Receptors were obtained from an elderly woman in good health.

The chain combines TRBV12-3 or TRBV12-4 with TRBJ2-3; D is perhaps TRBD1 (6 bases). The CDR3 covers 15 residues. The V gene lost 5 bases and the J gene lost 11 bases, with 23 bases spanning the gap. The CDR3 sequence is CASSARQVTADVQYF. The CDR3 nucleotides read TGTGCCAGCAGTGCCCGACAGGTGACAGCAGATGTGCAGTATTTT.

The CDR3: CASSQGQSGNTEAFF. The DNA of the CDR3 is TGTGCCAGCAGCCAGGGTCAAAGCGGGAACACTGAAGCTTTCTTT. This chain joins TRBV7-6 and TRBJ1-1; possible D gene TRBD1, 5 bases. V gave up 5 bases and J gave up 1 base, with 14 bases separating them. Germline V CDR1 and CDR2: SGHVS, FNYEAQ. This CDR3 has 15 residues.

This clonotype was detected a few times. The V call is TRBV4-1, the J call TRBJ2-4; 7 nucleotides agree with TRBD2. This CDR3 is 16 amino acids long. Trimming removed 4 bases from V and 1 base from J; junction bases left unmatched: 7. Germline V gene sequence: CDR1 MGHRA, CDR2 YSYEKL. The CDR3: CASSPPGRVAKNIQYF. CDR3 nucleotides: TGCGCCAGCAGCCCCCCGGGGAGGGTGGCCAAAAACATTCAGTACTTC.

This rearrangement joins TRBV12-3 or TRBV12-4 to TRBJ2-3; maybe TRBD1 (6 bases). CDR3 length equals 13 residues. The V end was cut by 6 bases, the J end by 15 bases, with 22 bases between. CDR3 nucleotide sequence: TGTGCCAGCAGCCGAGGGGGAACAGATATGCAATATTTT. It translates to CASSRGGTDMQYF.

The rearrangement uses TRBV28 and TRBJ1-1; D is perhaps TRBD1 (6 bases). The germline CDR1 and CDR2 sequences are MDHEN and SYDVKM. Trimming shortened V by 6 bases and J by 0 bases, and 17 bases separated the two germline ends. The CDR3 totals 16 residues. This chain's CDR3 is CASSGQHSLMNTEAFF. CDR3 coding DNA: TGTGCCAGCAGCGGACAGCATTCCCTCATGAACACTGAAGCTTTCTTT.

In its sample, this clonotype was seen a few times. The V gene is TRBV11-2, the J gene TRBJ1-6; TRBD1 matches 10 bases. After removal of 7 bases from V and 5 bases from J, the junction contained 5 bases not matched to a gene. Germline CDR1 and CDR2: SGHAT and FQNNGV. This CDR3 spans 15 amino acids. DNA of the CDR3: TGTGCCAGCACTAGACAGGGGGCCCATAATTCACCCCTCCACTTT. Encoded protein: CASTRQGAHNSPLHF.

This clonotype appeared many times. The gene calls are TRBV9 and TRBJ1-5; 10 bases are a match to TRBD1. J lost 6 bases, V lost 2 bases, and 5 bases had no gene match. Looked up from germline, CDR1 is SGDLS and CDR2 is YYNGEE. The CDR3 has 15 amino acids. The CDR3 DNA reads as TGTGCCAGCAGCGTCTCGGGACAGGGGTTTCAGCCCCAGCATTTT. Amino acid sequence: CASSVSGQGFQPQHF.

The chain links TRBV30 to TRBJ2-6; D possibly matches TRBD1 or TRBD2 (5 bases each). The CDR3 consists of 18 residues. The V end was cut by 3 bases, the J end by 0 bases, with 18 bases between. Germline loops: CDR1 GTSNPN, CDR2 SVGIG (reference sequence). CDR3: CAWRGRGRAYSGANVLTF. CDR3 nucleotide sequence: TGTGCCTGGAGGGGCCGGGGCAGGGCCTACTCTGGGGCCAACGTCCTGACTTTC.

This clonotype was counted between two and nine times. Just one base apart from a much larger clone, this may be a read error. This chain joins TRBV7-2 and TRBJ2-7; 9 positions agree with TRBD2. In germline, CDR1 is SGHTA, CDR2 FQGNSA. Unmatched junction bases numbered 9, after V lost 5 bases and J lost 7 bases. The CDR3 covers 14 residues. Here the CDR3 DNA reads TGTGCCAGCAGCCCGCCCAGCGGGGGGAGTGAGCAGTACTTC. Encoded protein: CASSPPSGGSEQYF.

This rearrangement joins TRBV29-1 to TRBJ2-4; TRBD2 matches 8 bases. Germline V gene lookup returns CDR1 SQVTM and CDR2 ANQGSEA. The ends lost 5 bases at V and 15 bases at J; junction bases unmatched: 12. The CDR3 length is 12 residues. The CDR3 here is CSVRTSSYERYF. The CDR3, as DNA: TGCAGCGTTCGGACTAGCTCCTACGAGCGGTACTTC.

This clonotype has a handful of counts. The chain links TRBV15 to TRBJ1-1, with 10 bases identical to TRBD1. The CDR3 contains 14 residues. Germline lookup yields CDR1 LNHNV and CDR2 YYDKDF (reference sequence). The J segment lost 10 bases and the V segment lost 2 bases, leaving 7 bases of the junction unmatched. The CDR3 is CATSRLSGQGGAFF. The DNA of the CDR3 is TGTGCCACCAGCAGACTCAGTGGACAGGGGGGAGCTTTCTTT.

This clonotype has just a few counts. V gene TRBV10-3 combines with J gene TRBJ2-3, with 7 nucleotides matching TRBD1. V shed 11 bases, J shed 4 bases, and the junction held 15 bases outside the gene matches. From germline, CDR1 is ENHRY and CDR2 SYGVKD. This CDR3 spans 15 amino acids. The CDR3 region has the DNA TGTGCCCTAAGGGACAGCAATCAGGCCCCAGATACGCAGTATTTT. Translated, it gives CALRDSNQAPDTQYF.